This T cell receptor (beta chain) was recovered during a study of blood T cell repertoires in COVID-19. Study-wide context: COVID-19 samples collected from the United States, Italy and Spain covered acute and convalescent phases.

The CDR3 extends over 15 amino acids. Germline CDR1 reads SGHRS; CDR2 reads YFSETQ. The ends lost 4 bases at V and 0 bases at J; junction bases unmatched: 5. Produced via immunoSEQ multiplex PCR; TCRdb's table is partial and in-frame only. Among around 100,000 clones, about 84% were seen once, and the ten largest hold around 1.5%. Sequencing used peripheral blood. The chain carries TRBV5-1 and TRBJ2-7, with 9 bases lining up with TRBD1. The sequence was collected from a man aged 45-65 years with acute or convalescent COVID-19. For the CDR3, the DNA is TGCGCCAGCAGCCCACAGGGGGCCCCCTCCTACGAGCAGTACTTC. The encoded protein is CASSPQGAPSYEQYF.